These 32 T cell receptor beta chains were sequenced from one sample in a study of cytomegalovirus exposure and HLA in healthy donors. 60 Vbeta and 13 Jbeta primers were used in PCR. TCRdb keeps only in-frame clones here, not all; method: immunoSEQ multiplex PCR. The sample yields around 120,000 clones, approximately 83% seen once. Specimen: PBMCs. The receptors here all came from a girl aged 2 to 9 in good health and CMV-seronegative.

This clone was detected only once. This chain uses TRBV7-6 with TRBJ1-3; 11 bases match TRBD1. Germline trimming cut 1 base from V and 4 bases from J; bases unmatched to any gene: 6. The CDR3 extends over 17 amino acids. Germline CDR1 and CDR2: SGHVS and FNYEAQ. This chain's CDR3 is CASSLEGQGARGNTIYF. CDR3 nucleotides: TGTGCCAGCAGCTTAGAAGGACAGGGGGCGCGAGGAAACACCATATATTTT.

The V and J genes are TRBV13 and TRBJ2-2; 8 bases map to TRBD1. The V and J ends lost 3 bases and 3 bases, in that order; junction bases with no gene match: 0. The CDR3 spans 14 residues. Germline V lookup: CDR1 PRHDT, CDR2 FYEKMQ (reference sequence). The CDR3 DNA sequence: TGTGCCAGCAGCTTGACAGGGGACACCGGGGAGCTGTTTTTT. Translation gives CASSLTGDTGELFF. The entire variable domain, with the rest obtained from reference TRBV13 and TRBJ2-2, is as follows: AAGVIQSPRHLIKEKRETATLKCYPIPRHDTVYWYQQGPGQDPQFLISFYEKMQSDKGSIPDRFSAQQFSDYHSELNMSSLELGDSALYFCASSLTGDTGELFFGEGSRLTVL.

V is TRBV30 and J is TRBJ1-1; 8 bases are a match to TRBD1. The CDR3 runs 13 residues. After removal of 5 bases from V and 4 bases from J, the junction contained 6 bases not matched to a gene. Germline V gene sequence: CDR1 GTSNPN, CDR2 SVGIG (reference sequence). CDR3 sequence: CAWGQGLGTEAFF. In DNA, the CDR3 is TGTGCCTGGGGACAGGGATTGGGCACTGAAGCTTTCTTT.

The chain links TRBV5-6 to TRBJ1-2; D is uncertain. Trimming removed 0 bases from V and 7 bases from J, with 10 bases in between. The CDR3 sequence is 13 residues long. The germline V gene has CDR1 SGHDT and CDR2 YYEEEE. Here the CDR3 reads CASSLGIGSGYTF. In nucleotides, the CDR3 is TGTGCCAGCAGCTTGGGGATTGGGAGTGGCTACACCTTC.

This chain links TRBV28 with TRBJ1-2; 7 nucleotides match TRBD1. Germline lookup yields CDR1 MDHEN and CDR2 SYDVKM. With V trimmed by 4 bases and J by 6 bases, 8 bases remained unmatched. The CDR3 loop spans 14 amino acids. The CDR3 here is CASSSPGQLDGYTF. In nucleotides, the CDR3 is TGTGCCAGCAGTTCACCGGGACAGTTGGATGGCTACACCTTC.

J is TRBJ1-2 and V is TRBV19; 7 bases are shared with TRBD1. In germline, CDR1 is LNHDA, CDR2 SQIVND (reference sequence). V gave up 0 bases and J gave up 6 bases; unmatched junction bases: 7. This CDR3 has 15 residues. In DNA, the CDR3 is TGTGCCAGTAGTATAGATAAGGGGGCGGTTGATGGCTACACCTTC. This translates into CASSIDKGAVDGYTF.

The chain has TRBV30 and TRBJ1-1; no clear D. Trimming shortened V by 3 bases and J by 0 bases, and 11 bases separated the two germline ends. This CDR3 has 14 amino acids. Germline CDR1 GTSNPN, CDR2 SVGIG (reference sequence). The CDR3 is CAWSATLMNTEAFF. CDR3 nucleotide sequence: TGTGCCTGGAGCGCGACTCTTATGAACACTGAAGCTTTCTTT.

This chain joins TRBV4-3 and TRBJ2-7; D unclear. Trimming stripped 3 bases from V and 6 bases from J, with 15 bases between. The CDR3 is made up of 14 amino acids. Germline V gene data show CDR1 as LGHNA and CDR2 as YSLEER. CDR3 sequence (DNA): TGCGCCAGCAGCCAGAGCTTGCTATCTTCCGAGCAGTACTTC. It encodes CASSQSLLSSEQYF.

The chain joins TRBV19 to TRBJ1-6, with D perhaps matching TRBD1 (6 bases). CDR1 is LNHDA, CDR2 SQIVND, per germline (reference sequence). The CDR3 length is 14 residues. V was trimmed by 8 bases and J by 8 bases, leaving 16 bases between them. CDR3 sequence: CASSRGAGYSPLHF. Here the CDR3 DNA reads TGTGCCAGTTCTCGGGGGGCTGGGTATTCACCCCTCCACTTT. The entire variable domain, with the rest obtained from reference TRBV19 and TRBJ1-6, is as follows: DGGITQSPKYLFRKEGQNVTLSCEQNLNHDAMYWYRQDPGQGLRLIYYSQIVNDFQKGDIAEGYSVSREKKESFPLTVTSAQKNPTAFYLCASSRGAGYSPLHFGNGTRLTVT.

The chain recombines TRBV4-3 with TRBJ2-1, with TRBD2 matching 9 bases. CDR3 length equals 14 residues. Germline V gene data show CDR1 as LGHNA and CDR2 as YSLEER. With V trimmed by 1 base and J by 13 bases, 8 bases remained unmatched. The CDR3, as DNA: TGCGCCAGCAGCCAAGTTCTCGCGGGGGGGCAACAGTTCTTC. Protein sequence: CASSQVLAGGQQFF.

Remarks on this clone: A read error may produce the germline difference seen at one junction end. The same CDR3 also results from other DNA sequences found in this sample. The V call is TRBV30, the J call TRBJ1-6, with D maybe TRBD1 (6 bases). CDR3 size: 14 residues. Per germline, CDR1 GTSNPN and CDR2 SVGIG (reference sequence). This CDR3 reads CAWDRSSYNSPLHF. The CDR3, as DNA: TGTGCCTGGGACAGGAGCTCCTATAATTCCCCCCTCCACTTT. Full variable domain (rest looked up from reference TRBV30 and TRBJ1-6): SQTIHQWPATLVQPVGSPLSLECTVEGTSNPNLYWYRQAAGRGLQLLFYSVGIGQISSEVPQNLSASRPQDRQFILSSKKLLLSDSGFYLCAWDRSSYNSPLHFGNGTRLTVT.

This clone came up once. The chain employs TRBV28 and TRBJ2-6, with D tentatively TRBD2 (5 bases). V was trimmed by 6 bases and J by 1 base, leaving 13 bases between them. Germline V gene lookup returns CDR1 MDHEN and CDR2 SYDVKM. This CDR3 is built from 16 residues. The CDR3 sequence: CASSRIGISGANVLTF. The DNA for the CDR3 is TGTGCCAGCAGCCGAATCGGGATTTCTGGGGCCAACGTCCTGACTTTC.

This chain's CDR3 is CATPHRQGAYEQYF. CDR3 in DNA: TGTGCCACGCCTCATAGACAGGGGGCTTACGAGCAGTACTTC. This sequence joins TRBV15 and TRBJ2-7, with TRBD1 identical over 10 bases. Trimming removed 9 bases from V and 4 bases from J; junction bases left unmatched: 9. The CDR3 loop spans 14 amino acids. Per the germline V gene, CDR1 is LNHNV and CDR2 is YYDKDF (reference sequence).

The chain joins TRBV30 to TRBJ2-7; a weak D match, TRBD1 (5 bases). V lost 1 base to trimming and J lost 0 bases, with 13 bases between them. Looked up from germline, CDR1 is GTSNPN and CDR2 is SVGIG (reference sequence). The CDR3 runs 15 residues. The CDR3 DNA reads TGTGCCTGGAGTGCAGAGGACACGGACTCCTACGAGCAGTACTTC. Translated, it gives CAWSAEDTDSYEQYF.

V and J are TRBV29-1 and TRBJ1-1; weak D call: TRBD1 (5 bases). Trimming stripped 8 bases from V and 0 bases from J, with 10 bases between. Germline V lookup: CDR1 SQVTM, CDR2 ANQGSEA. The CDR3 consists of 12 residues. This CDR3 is CSLNRMNTEAFF. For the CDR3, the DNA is TGCAGCCTGAACAGGATGAACACTGAAGCTTTCTTT.

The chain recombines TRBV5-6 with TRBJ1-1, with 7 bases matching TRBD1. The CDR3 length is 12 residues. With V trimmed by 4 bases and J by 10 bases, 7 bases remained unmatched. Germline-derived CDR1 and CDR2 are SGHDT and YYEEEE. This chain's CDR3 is CASSLTGELAFF. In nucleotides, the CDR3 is TGTGCCAGCAGCCTTACAGGGGAACTAGCTTTCTTT.

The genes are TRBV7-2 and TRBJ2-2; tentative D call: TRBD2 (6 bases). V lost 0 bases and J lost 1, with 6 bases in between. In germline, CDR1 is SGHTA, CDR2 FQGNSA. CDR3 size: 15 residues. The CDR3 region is CASSLAGGNTGELFF. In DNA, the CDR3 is TGTGCCAGCAGCTTAGCGGGGGGGAACACCGGGGAGCTGTTTTTT.

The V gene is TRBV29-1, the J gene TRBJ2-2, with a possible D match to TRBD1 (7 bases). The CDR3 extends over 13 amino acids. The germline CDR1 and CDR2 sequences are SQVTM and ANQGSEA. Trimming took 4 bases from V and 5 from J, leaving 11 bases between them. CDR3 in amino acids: CSVARGRTGELFF. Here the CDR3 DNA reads TGCAGCGTTGCCAGGGGGAGGACCGGGGAGCTGTTTTTT.

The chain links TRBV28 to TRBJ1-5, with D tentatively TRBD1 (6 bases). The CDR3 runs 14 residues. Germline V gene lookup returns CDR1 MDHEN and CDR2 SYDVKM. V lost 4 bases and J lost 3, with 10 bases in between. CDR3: CASSSPGANQPQHF. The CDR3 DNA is TGTGCCAGCAGTTCCCCAGGGGCCAATCAGCCCCAGCATTTT.

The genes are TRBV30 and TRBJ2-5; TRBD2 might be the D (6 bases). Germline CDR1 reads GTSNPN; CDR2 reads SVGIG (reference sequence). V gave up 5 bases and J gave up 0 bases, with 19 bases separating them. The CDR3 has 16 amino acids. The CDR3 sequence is CAWLRAEGLYQETQYF. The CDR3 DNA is TGTGCCTGGCTAAGGGCGGAGGGGCTGTACCAAGAGACCCAGTACTTC. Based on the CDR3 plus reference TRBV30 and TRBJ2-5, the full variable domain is SQTIHQWPATLVQPVGSPLSLECTVEGTSNPNLYWYRQAAGRGLQLLFYSVGIGQISSEVPQNLSASRPQDRQFILSSKKLLLSDSGFYLCAWLRAEGLYQETQYFGPGTRLLVL.

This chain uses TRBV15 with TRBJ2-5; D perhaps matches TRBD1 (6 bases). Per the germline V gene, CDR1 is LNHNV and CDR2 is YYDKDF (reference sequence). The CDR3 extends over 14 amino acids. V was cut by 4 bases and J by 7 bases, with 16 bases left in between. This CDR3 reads CATSKRTAPGTQYF. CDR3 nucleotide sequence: TGTGCCACCAGCAAACGGACAGCCCCCGGGACCCAGTACTTC.

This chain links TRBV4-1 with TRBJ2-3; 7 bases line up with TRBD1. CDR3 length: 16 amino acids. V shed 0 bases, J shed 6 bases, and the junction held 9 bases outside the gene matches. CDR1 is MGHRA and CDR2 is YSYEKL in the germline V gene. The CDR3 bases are TGCGCCAGCAGCCAAGAGGGCAGGGGGTCTATGGATACGCAGTATTTT. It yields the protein CASSQEGRGSMDTQYF.

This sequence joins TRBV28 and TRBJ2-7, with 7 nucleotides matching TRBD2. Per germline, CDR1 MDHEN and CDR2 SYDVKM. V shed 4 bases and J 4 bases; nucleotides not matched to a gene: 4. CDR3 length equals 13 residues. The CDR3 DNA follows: TGTGCCAGCAGTTGGGACTACCAATACGAGCAGTACTTC. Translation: CASSWDYQYEQYF.

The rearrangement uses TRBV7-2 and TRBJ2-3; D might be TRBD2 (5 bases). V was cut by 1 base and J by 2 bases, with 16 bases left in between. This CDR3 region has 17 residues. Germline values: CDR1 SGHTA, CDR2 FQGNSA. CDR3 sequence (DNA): TGTGCCAGCAGCTTAGGGATATCGAGGAGGACCACAGATACGCAGTATTTT. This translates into CASSLGISRRTTDTQYF.

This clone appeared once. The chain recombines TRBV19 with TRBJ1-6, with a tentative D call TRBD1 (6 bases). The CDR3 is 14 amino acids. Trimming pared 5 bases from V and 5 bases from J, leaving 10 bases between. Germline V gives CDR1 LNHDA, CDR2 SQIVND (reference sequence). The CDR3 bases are TGTGCCAGTAGTTGGGCAGGGGATAATTCACCCCTCCACTTT. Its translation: CASSWAGDNSPLHF.

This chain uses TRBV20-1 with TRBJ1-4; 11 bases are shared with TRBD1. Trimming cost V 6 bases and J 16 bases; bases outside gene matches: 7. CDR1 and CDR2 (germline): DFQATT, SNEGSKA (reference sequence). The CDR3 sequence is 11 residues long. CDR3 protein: CSATDRGRGFF. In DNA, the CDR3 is TGCAGTGCCACGGACAGGGGGCGAGGGTTTTTT.

The CDR3 loop is CASSRGGEQPQHF. In nucleotides, the CDR3 is TGTGCCAGCTCAAGGGGAGGGGAGCAGCCCCAGCATTTT. The chain combines TRBV18 with TRBJ1-5, with a weak D call TRBD1 (5 bases). This CDR3 contains 13 residues. V dropped 5 bases and J dropped 7 bases, with 12 bases sitting between them. Germline CDR1 KGHSH, CDR2 LQKENI.

The CDR3 DNA sequence: TGTGCCAGCAGAGGGGGCGGGGAGCTGTTTTTT. Its protein product is CASRGGGELFF. The genes are TRBV7-8 and TRBJ2-2; tentatively, D is TRBD1 (6 bases). V was clipped by 6 bases and J by 7 bases, with 6 bases between them. The germline V gene encodes CDR1 SGHVS and CDR2 FQNEAQ. The CDR3 consists of 11 residues.

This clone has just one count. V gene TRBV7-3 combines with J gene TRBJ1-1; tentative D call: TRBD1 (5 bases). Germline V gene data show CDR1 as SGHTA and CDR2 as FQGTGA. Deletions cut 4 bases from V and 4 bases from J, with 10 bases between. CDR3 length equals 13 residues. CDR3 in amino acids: CASSYSGGTEAFF. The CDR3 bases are TGTGCCAGCAGCTACTCGGGGGGCACTGAAGCTTTCTTT.

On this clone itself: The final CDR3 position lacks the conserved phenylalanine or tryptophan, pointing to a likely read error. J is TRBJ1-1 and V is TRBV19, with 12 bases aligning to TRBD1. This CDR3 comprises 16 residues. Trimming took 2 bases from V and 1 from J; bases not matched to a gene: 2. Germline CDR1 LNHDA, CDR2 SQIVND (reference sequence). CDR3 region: CASSIWDRGPNTEAFV. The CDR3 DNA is TGTGCCAGTAGTATATGGGACAGGGGGCCGAACACTGAAGCTTTCGTT.

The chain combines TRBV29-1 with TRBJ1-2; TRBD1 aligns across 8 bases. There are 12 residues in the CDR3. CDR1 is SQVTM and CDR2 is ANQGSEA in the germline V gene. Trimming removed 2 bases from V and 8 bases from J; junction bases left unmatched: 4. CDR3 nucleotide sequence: TGCAGCGTTGAAACAGGGGGTTCGGGCTACACCTTC. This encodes CSVETGGSGYTF.

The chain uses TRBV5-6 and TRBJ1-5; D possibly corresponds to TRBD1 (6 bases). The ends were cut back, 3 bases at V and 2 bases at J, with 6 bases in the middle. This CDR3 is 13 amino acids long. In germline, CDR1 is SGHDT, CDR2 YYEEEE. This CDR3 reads CASSWTGNQPQHF. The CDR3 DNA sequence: TGTGCCAGCAGCTGGACAGGCAATCAGCCCCAGCATTTT.